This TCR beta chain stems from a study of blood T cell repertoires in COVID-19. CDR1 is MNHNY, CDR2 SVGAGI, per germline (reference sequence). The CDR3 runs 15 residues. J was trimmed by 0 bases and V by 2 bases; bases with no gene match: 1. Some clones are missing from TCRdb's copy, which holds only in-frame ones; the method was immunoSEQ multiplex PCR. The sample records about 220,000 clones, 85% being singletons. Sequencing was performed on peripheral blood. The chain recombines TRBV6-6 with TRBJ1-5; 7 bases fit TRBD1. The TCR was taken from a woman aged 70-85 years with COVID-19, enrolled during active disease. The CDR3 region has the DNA TGTGCCAGCAGTTACGGACAGGATAGCAATCAGCCCCAGCATTTT. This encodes CASSYGQDSNQPQHF.